What follows are 23 T cell receptor beta chains derived from one specimen sequenced in a study of Graves' ophthalmopathy and Graves' hyperthyroidism. The authors amplified TCR beta CDR3 regions from RNA transcripts. Amplification began with first-round RT-PCR using HTBI primers, then second-round multiplex PCR was performed. A single record per CDR3 protein comes from TCRdb applying MiXCR to the multiplex PCR reads. Of hundreds of thousands of distinct CDR3 sequences detected, approximately 15% appear once; the ten largest clones hold about 7%. Sequenced input: peripheral blood. The source of these receptors is a young woman with stable Graves' hyperthyroidism.

There are many counts of this clonotype. The chain employs TRBV7-2 and TRBJ2-7; 8 bases line up with TRBD2. The germline CDR1 and CDR2 sequences are SGHTA and FQGNSA. Germline trimming cut 6 bases from V and 6 bases from J; bases unmatched to any gene: 13. The CDR3 sequence is 15 residues long. For the CDR3, the DNA is TGTGCCAGCAGTCGTGGCGGTCGGGGGGGCGCCGAGCAGTACTTC. Translated: CASSRGGRGGAEQYF.

This clonotype was seen at least ten times. This CDR3 is CASGLVLGGSSAEAFF. As DNA, the CDR3 is TGTGCTAGTGGTTTGGTACTCGGGGGATCGTCCGCTGAAGCTTTCTTT. The gene calls are TRBV12-5 and TRBJ1-1; D might be TRBD1 (5 bases). Trimming took 0 bases from V and 6 from J, leaving 17 bases between them. Germline V gives CDR1 LGHNT, CDR2 FRNRAP. The CDR3 is 16 amino acids.

This clonotype appeared many times. V is TRBV11-2 and J is TRBJ2-7, with TRBD2 matching 14 bases. The ends lost 2 bases at V and 3 bases at J; junction bases unmatched: 6. The germline gives CDR1 SGHAT, CDR2 FQNNGV. This CDR3 has 17 residues. CDR3 protein: CASSLQTSGGAGYEQYF. In nucleotides, the CDR3 is TGTGCCAGCAGCTTACAGACTAGCGGGGGGGCTGGCTACGAGCAGTACTTC.

The V call is TRBV29-1, the J call TRBJ2-7, with D possibly being TRBD1 or TRBD2 (6 bases each). Germline V gene data show CDR1 as SQVTM and CDR2 as ANQGSEA. Trimming took 7 bases from V and 4 from J, leaving 17 bases between them. The CDR3 length is 13 residues. The CDR3 region has the DNA TGCAGCGCGAGGGGGGAGAGGACTTACGAGCAGTACTTC. This translates into CSARGERTYEQYF.

This clonotype was picked up many times. The chain carries TRBV27 and TRBJ1-3; D is uncertain. CDR1 and CDR2 (germline): MNHEY, SMNVEV (reference sequence). V lost 4 bases and J 2 bases, leaving 9 bases between the germline ends. The CDR3 spans 14 residues. The chain's CDR3 is CASSSYGAGNTIYF. CDR3 DNA: TGTGCCAGCAGTTCCTACGGGGCTGGAAACACCATATATTTT.

This clonotype was observed many times. CDR3 amino acids: CASSERPRGEETQYF. CDR3 DNA: TGCGCCAGCAGCGAGCGTCCCCGCGGAGAAGAGACCCAGTACTTC. V gene TRBV5-1 combines with J gene TRBJ2-5; D unclear. Between the trimmed V and J ends, which lost 4 bases and 3 bases, there was a span of 16 bases. There are 15 residues in the CDR3. Germline V CDR1 and CDR2: SGHRS, YFSETQ.

As concerns this clonotype: A much larger clone is a single base away; this may be a read error. The conserved phenylalanine or tryptophan is not found at the CDR3 terminus, so this likely reflects a read error. The chain joins TRBV20-1 to TRBJ2-5; D unresolved. V was shortened by 3 bases and J by 5 bases, with 13 bases between the two germline ends. CDR1 is DFQATT, CDR2 SNEGSKA, per germline (reference sequence). This CDR3 comprises 13 residues. The DNA of the CDR3 is TGCAGTGCTAGTGGGTCAGCTAGGGAGACCCAGTACCTC. This translates into CSASGSARETQYL.

This clonotype has ten or more counts. The chain couples TRBV20-1 to TRBJ2-6; D not resolved. Germline values: CDR1 DFQATT, CDR2 SNEGSKA (reference sequence). The CDR3 is made up of 18 amino acids. Trimming left V 5 bases short and J 1 base short, with 21 bases between. The CDR3 bases are TGCAGTGCTCGCAGTCAGTGGGATAAGAGGTCTGGGGCCAACGTCCTGACTTTC. Translation: CSARSQWDKRSGANVLTF.

As regards this clonotype: Being one base from a much bigger clone, this may be a read error. The chain links TRBV25-1 to TRBJ1-2; TRBD1 might be the D (6 bases). The CDR3 has 15 amino acids. Between the trimmed V and J ends, which lost 4 bases and 5 bases, there was a span of 17 bases. Germline V gene sequence: CDR1 MGHDK, CDR2 SYGVNS. The CDR3 sequence: CASSVGTPQSYGYTF. The CDR3 region has the DNA TGTGCCAGCAGTGTCGGGACACCACAATCTTATGGCTACACCTTC.

This clonotype was recorded at least ten times. The genes are TRBV5-5 and TRBJ1-6; D is perhaps TRBD1 (6 bases). This CDR3 spans 15 amino acids. Germline CDR1 SGHKS, CDR2 YYEKEE (reference sequence). Trimming left V 0 bases short and J 6 bases short, with 10 bases between. The CDR3 loop reads CASSLEDRSNSPLHF. CDR3 DNA sequence: TGTGCCAGCAGCTTGGAGGACAGAAGTAATTCACCCCTCCACTTT.

This clonotype was detected ten times or more. This chain uses TRBV6-5 with TRBJ2-7; D possibly uses TRBD1 or TRBD2 (5 bases each). Germline V gene data show CDR1 as MNHEY and CDR2 as SVGAGI. The CDR3 has 15 amino acids. The V and J ends lost 2 bases and 4 bases respectively, with 15 bases between them. CDR3 nucleotides: TGTGCCAGCAGTTACGGGGGTAGCCTTAATTACGAGCAGTACTTC. Translating it yields CASSYGGSLNYEQYF.

This clonotype has ten or more counts. The chain is built from TRBV24-1 and TRBJ1-1; D is ambiguous. From germline, CDR1 is KGHDR and CDR2 SFDVKD. The CDR3 is 16 residues long. V was trimmed by 3 bases and J by 11 bases, leaving 24 bases between them. CDR3 residues: CATSDPPGVHPFRAFF. The CDR3 bases are TGTGCCACCAGTGATCCCCCCGGGGTCCACCCCTTTCGGGCTTTCTTT.

This clonotype was picked up many times. The chain carries TRBV27 and TRBJ2-7; TRBD2 aligns across 7 bases. Germline trimming cut 4 bases from V and 5 bases from J; bases unmatched to any gene: 17. Per germline, CDR1 MNHEY and CDR2 SMNVEV (reference sequence). The CDR3 sequence is 17 residues long. The CDR3 region has the DNA TGTGCCAGCAGTTCACTTATCCCTCTGGGGGGGAACGACGAGCAGTACTTC. It yields the protein CASSSLIPLGGNDEQYF.

Concerning this clonotype: A much larger clone sits a single nucleotide away, making a read error possible. This rearrangement joins TRBV15 to TRBJ2-7, with 8 bases lining up with TRBD1. The CDR3 length is 15 residues. Germline values: CDR1 LNHNV, CDR2 YYDKDF (reference sequence). CDR3 DNA: TGTGCCACCAGCAGAGGGACAGGGTCCTCCTACGAGCAGTGCTTC. This codes for CATSRGTGSSYEQCF.

This clonotype was counted between two and nine times. One junction end does not reproduce the germline sequence, and a read error may be involved. The chain employs TRBV11-3 and TRBJ1-2; TRBD1 matches at 7 bases. CDR1 SGHNT and CDR2 YENEEA come from the germline V gene. The length of the CDR3 is 14 residues. DNA of the CDR3: TGTGCCAGCAGCCAGAGGGACAGTAACTATGGCCACACCTTC. It specifies CASSQRDSNYGHTF.

Ten or more counts support this clonotype. The genes are TRBV11-2 and TRBJ2-5; D gene ambiguous. The V and J ends lost 2 bases and 6 bases respectively, with 10 bases between them. Germline V lookup: CDR1 SGHAT, CDR2 FQNNGV. This CDR3 contains 13 residues. In nucleotides, the CDR3 is TGTGCCAGCAGCTTATCCGCCTGGAAGACCCAGTACTTC. Amino acid sequence: CASSLSAWKTQYF. The full variable domain, completed using reference TRBV11-2 and TRBJ2-5, is EAGVAQSPRYKIIEKRQSVAFWCNPISGHATLYWYQQILGQGPKLLIQFQNNGVVDDSQLPKDRFSAERLKGVDSTLKIQPAKLEDSAVYLCASSLSAWKTQYFGPGTRLLVL.

This clonotype was seen repeatedly, ten times or more. The chain uses TRBV12-3 or TRBV12-4 and TRBJ1-6; 7 positions agree with TRBD1. V shed 5 bases and J 10 bases; nucleotides not matched to a gene: 11. This CDR3 region has 15 residues. CDR3 amino acids: CASSTSRGGGSPLHF. The CDR3 DNA reads TGTGCCAGCAGTACCTCCAGGGGAGGGGGCTCACCCCTCCACTTT.

This clonotype was detected only a few times. This rearrangement joins TRBV19 to TRBJ1-5; 7 nucleotides line up with TRBD1. The V and J ends lost 6 bases and 3 bases, in that order; junction bases with no gene match: 5. Germline V gene sequence: CDR1 LNHDA, CDR2 SQIVND (reference sequence). The CDR3 has 14 residues. The CDR3 is CASRTGEYNQPQHF. The DNA of the CDR3 is TGTGCCAGTAGAACAGGGGAGTACAATCAGCCCCAGCATTTT.

This clonotype has a count of ten or more. The chain employs TRBV2 and TRBJ1-1; TRBD1 aligns across 9 bases. This CDR3 has 15 amino acids. Germline V gene lookup returns CDR1 SNHLY and CDR2 FYNNEI. V was pared by 4 bases and J by 1 base, with 4 bases of the junction left unmatched. The CDR3: CASSGDRATNTEAFF. Written as DNA, the CDR3 is TGTGCCAGCAGTGGGGACAGGGCTACGAACACTGAAGCTTTCTTT.

This chain uses TRBV24-1 with TRBJ2-2; D is unclear. CDR3 length: 14 residues. V was clipped by 0 bases and J by 5 bases, with 6 bases between them. Per the germline V gene, CDR1 is KGHDR and CDR2 is SFDVKD. The CDR3 DNA sequence: TGTGCCACCAGTGATTTGTCCGAGACCGGGGAGCTGTTTTTT. Protein: CATSDLSETGELFF.

This clonotype was detected many times. The chain has TRBV11-1 and TRBJ2-4; no reliable D call. Germline lookup yields CDR1 SGHAT and CDR2 FQDESV (reference sequence). Deletions cut 2 bases from V and 2 bases from J, with 10 bases between. The length of the CDR3 is 15 residues. CDR3 in amino acids: CASSLPTGTKNIQYF. In nucleotides, the CDR3 is TGTGCCAGCAGCTTACCAACTGGAACCAAAAACATTCAGTACTTC.

Many counts were recorded for this clonotype. The chain links TRBV10-3 to TRBJ1-1; weak D call: TRBD1 (5 bases). The CDR3 has 14 residues. In germline, CDR1 is ENHRY, CDR2 SYGVKD. The V end was cut by 6 bases, the J end by 1 base, with 12 bases between. CDR3: CAIRGDSRNTEAFF. The DNA for the CDR3 is TGTGCCATCAGAGGTGACAGCCGGAACACTGAAGCTTTCTTT.

This clonotype came up many times. The rearrangement uses TRBV6-5 and TRBJ1-1; D not resolved. The CDR3 totals 14 residues. CDR1 is MNHEY and CDR2 is SVGAGI in the germline V gene. With 4 bases removed from V and 8 bases from J, the gap between germline ends came to 17 bases. For the CDR3, the DNA is TGTGCCAGCAGTTTAAACCGGGAAGAGGAGGAAGCTTTCTTT. It encodes CASSLNREEEEAFF.